These T cell receptor beta chains were read from a single sample in a study of CD8+ T cells in alopecia areata. Using immunoSEQ multiplex PCR, the repertoire was profiled, and TCRdb retains in-frame clones only, with some absent. This sample yields 150,000 to 200,000 clones, of which approximately 62% are seen a single time; 14% belongs to the top ten. The sample in question was CD4+ T cells sorted from blood, obtained at week 24, from a patient treated with tofacitinib. These receptors were taken from a human donor with alopecia areata. The CDR3 runs from the conserved cysteine through the conserved F or W. A D gene is named only where the DNA matches it firmly. Expanded clones get a size class; other rows say once, few or many, or leave the size out.

>TRBJ1-1|TRBV5-4|NA|NA
CASSTLGQAFF
TGTGCCAGCAGCACGTTGGGGCAGGCTTTCTTT
>TRBJ1-1|TRBV30|NA|TRBD1
CAWSRDRGFTEAFF
TGTGCCTGGAGTAGGGACAGGGGATTTACTGAAGCTTTCTTT
>TRBJ2-3|TRBV6-5|NA|TRBD2
CASSWLAVTYF
TGTGCCAGCAGTTGGCTAGCGGTGACCTATTTT
>TRBJ2-5|TRBV30|NA|NA
CAWSPHRGPPYQETQYF
TGTGCCTGGAGTCCTCACAGAGGCCCTCCTTACCAAGAGACCCAGTACTTC
>TRBJ1-6|TRBV30|NA|NA
CAWRGSFLNSPLHF
TGTGCCTGGAGAGGAAGCTTTTTGAATTCACCCCTCCACTTT
>TRBJ2-3|TRBV7-3|NA|NA
CASSLSGHGTDTQYF
TGTGCCAGCAGCTTGTCCGGCCATGGGACAGATACGCAGTATTTT
>TRBJ1-5|TRBV7-8|few|NA
CASSLSWDQPQHF
TGTGCCAGCAGCTTAAGCTGGGATCAGCCCCAGCATTTT
>TRBJ1-1|TRBV10-3|few|NA
CAISEGGWEAFF
TGTGCCATCAGTGAAGGGGGATGGGAAGCTTTCTTT
>TRBJ1-5|TRBV30|NA|NA
CAWSVPRVSNQPQHF
TGTGCCTGGAGTGTACCCAGGGTCTCGAATCAGCCCCAGCATTTT
>TRBJ2-3|TRBV5-6|NA|NA
CASRHSDTQYF
TGTGCCAGCAGGCATTCAGATACGCAGTATTTT
>TRBJ2-7|TRBV13|NA|TRBD1
CASSPGTAYEQYF
TGTGCCAGCAGCCCGGGGACAGCCTACGAGCAGTACTTC
>TRBJ2-3|TRBV7-8|NA|NA
CASSSSSTDTQYF
TGTGCCAGCAGCTCTAGCAGCACAGATACGCAGTATTTT
>TRBJ1-2|TRBV29-1|NA|NA
CSVNDWFGGYTF
TGCAGCGTTAATGACTGGTTTGGAGGCTACACCTTC
>TRBJ2-2|TRBV30|few|NA
CAWKGRGIITGELFF
TGTGCCTGGAAAGGCAGGGGAATAATCACCGGGGAGCTGTTTTTT
>TRBJ1-4|TRBV7-9|NA|NA
CASSSLAREKLFF
TGTGCCAGCAGCTCACTCGCCCGGGAAAAACTGTTTTTT
>TRBJ2-5|TRBV4-1|NA|NA
CASSHSGDSGGFQETQYF
TGCGCCAGCAGCCATTCCGGGGACAGCGGGGGATTTCAAGAGACCCAGTACTTC
>TRBJ1-6|TRBV9|NA|NA
CASGSPLHF
TGTGCCAGCGGTTCACCCCTCCACTTT
>TRBJ2-6|TRBV9|NA|NA
CASEPKGSGANVLTF
TGTGCCAGCGAACCCAAGGGCTCTGGGGCCAACGTCCTGACTTTC
>TRBJ2-3|TRBV29-1|few|NA
CSVEEGGTDTQYF
TGCAGCGTCGAGGAGGGGGGGACAGATACGCAGTATTTT
>TRBJ2-1|TRBV29-1|NA|TRBD2
CSVSHQLAGGTNEQFF
TGCAGCGTTTCACACCAACTAGCGGGGGGAACCAATGAGCAGTTCTTC
>TRBJ2-7|TRBV15|few|NA
CATSSILRVGGEQYF
TGTGCCACCAGCAGCATCCTTCGTGTAGGAGGCGAGCAGTACTTC
>TRBJ1-5|TRBV6-1|NA|NA
CASSESTGPNQPQHF
TGTGCCAGCAGTGAATCCACGGGGCCCAATCAGCCCCAGCATTTT
>TRBJ2-3|TRBV30|NA|NA
CAWSLADTQYF
TGTGCCTGGAGTCTGGCAGATACGCAGTATTTT
>TRBJ2-3|TRBV6-5|NA|TRBD1
CAEPKQGGPGDTQYF
TGTGCCGAGCCCAAACAGGGGGGTCCCGGAGATACGCAGTATTTT